The subject of this entry is one T cell receptor beta chain. The data were produced by immunoSEQ multiplex PCR, yet TCRdb's version contains in-frame clones alone and is incomplete. The table shows about 25,000 clones, with roughly 76% occurring only once. The sort gate was single viable CD3+CD4+CD8-CD45RO+ cells for memory CD4+ T cells. This entry belongs to a study of memory CD4+ T cells and cytomegalovirus serostatus. Sequencing was performed on memory CD4+ T cells from blood. The sequence derives from an adult in good health and CMV-seronegative.

Here the CDR3 reads CAISATVEQYF. The CDR3 region has the DNA TGTGCCATCAGTGCCACAGTCGAGCAGTACTTC. V and J are TRBV10-3 and TRBJ2-7; D unclear. The V end was cut by 4 bases, the J end by 6 bases, with 7 bases between. The CDR3 consists of 11 residues. The germline gives CDR1 ENHRY, CDR2 SYGVKD.